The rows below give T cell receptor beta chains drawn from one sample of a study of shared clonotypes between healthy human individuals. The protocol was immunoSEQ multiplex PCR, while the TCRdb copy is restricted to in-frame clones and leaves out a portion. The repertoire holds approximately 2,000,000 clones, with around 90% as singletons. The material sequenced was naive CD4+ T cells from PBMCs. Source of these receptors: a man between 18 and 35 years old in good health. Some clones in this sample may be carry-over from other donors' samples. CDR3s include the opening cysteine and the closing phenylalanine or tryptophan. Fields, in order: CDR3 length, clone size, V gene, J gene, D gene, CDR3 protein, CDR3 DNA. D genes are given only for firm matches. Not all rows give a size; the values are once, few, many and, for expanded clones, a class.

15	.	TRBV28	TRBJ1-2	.	CASSSGGGNNYGYTF	TGTGCCAGCAGTTCCGGCGGCGGAAACAACTATGGCTACACCTTC
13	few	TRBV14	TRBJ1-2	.	CASSHAGRLGYTF	TGTGCCAGCAGCCACGCCGGACGCCTTGGCTACACCTTC
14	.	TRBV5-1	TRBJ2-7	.	CASSLAQPSYEQYF	TGCGCCAGCAGCTTGGCCCAGCCATCCTACGAGCAGTACTTC
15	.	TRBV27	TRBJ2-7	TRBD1	CASSPYDKTGSEQYF	TGTGCCAGCAGTCCCTACGATAAGACAGGGAGCGAGCAGTACTTC
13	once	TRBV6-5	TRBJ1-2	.	CASSYGQAYGYTF	TGTGCCAGCAGTTACGGGCAGGCCTATGGCTACACCTTC
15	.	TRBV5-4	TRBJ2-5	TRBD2	CASSLIAGGKETQYF	TGTGCCAGCAGCTTGATCGCGGGGGGGAAAGAGACCCAGTACTTC
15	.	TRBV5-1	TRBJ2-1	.	CASSLLASYANEQFF	TGCGCCAGCAGCTTGCTAGCGTCCTACGCTAATGAGCAGTTCTTC
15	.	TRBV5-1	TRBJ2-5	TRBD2	CASYSSGRGQETQYF	TGCGCCAGCTACTCTAGCGGGAGAGGCCAAGAGACCCAGTACTTC
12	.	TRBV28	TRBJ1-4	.	CASFSPNEKLFF	TGTGCCAGCTTTTCCCCAAATGAAAAACTGTTTTTT
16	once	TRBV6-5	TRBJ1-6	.	CASSYGSRTGGSPLHF	TGTGCCAGCAGTTACGGCAGCCGGACCGGCGGTTCACCCCTCCACTTT
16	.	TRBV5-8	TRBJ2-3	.	CASSLGVGMRTDTQYF	TGTGCCAGCAGCTTGGGAGTGGGCATGCGCACAGATACGCAGTATTTT
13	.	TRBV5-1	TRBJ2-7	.	CASSQQGNYEQYF	TGCGCCAGCAGCCAGCAGGGTAACTACGAGCAGTACTTC
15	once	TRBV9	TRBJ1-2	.	CASSVDLGANYGYTF	TGTGCCAGCAGCGTAGATCTCGGCGCCAACTATGGCTACACCTTC
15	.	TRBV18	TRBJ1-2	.	CASSQGRVGNYGYTF	TGTGCCAGCTCGCAGGGGAGAGTCGGTAACTATGGCTACACCTTC
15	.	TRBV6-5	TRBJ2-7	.	CASRTTRDHSYEQYF	TGTGCCAGCAGAACAACCCGGGACCACTCCTACGAGCAGTACTTC
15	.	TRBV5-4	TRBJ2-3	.	CASSSASDSTDTQYF	TGTGCCAGCAGCAGCGCTAGCGACAGCACAGATACGCAGTATTTT
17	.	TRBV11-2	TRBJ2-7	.	CASSLLGGKFSTYEQYF	TGTGCCAGCAGCTTATTAGGGGGGAAGTTCTCGACCTACGAGCAGTACTTC
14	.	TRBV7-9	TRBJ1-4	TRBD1	CASSPTGRDEKLFF	TGTGCCAGCAGCCCGACAGGGAGGGATGAAAAACTGTTTTTT
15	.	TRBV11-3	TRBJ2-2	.	CASTLGAGNTGELFF	TGTGCCAGCACCCTTGGCGCTGGAAACACCGGGGAGCTGTTTTTT
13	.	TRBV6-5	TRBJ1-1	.	CASSYSPTVMAFF	TGTGCCAGCAGTTACTCGCCCACCGTAATGGCTTTCTTT
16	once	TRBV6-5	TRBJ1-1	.	CASSYSSGQQNTEAFF	TGTGCCAGCAGTTACTCGTCCGGACAGCAAAACACTGAAGCTTTCTTT
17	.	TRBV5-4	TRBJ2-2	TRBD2	CASSFPSGRAYTGELFF	TGTGCCAGCAGCTTCCCCAGCGGGAGGGCCTATACCGGGGAGCTGTTTTTT
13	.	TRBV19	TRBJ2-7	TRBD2	CASRGGSLYEQYF	TGTGCCAGTAGGGGCGGGAGTTTGTACGAGCAGTACTTC
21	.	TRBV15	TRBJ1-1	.	CATSLEGGALQETGVNTEAFF	TGTGCCACCAGCTTAGAAGGGGGGGCACTTCAAGAAACTGGGGTGAACACTGAAGCTTTCTTT
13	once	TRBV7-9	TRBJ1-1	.	CASSLAEGTEAFF	TGTGCCAGCAGCTTAGCCGAGGGCACTGAAGCTTTCTTT
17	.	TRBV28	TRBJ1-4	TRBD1	CASSSTRTGGPNEKLFF	TGTGCCAGCAGTTCCACCAGGACAGGGGGTCCTAATGAAAAACTGTTTTTT
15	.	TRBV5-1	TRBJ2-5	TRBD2	CASSLGVAGGETQYF	TGCGCCAGCAGCTTGGGAGTAGCGGGAGGTGAGACCCAGTACTTC
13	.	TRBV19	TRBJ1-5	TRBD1	CARGQGGNQPQHF	TGTGCCAGGGGACAGGGGGGGAATCAGCCCCAGCATTTT